The clone carrying this TCR beta chain has just one count. Study processing details: Quantification of nucleated cells was approximated via reference gene primer amplification. The method was immunoSEQ multiplex PCR; TCRdb's version includes in-frame clones alone and lacks a portion of them. Clone size and the V and J calls come from that table; the DNA yielded D and trimming. The table lists about 250,000 clones, around 85% of them singletons. The sample comes from a study of blood T cell repertoires in COVID-19. For the study at large: Italy, Spain and the United States were the sources of the convalescent and acute COVID-19 samples. The cDNA or gDNA used as material had been derived from T cells, B-cell-depleted T cells, or PBMCs.

Between the trimmed V and J ends, which lost 4 bases and 8 bases, there was a span of 12 bases. This CDR3 contains 13 residues. Germline V lookup: CDR1 LGHDT, CDR2 YNNKEL (reference sequence). Specimen: peripheral blood. The rearrangement links TRBV3-1 (or the pseudogene TRBV3-2) to TRBJ2-1, with D perhaps TRBD1 (6 bases). The sequence was collected from a woman aged 60 to 75 with active or convalescent COVID-19. Written as DNA, the CDR3 is TGTGCCAGCAGCCGGGGGCTCAACGATGAGCAGTTCTTC. As protein: CASSRGLNDEQFF.